The following is a T cell receptor (beta chain) sequence with its context. Its matching antigen is unknown. Two lung cancer pathologists independently confirmed each histologic diagnosis. The CDR3 has 13 residues. CDR1 is SNHLY, CDR2 FYNNEI, per germline. V shed 8 bases and J shed 5 bases, with 15 bases lying between them. These data come from a study of immune evolution from preneoplasia to lung adenocarcinoma. Study findings and constraints: Normal lung had highest clonality; later lesions appeared denser, more diverse.

Profiled with immunoSEQ multiplex PCR; TCRdb holds only in-frame clones, not every one. Among 9,900 or so clones listed, 65% to 80% were seen once. This rearrangement joins TRBV2 to TRBJ2-5; either TRBD1 or TRBD2 may supply D (5 bases each). The receptor was derived from a person aged 55 to 70 with lung adenocarcinoma. Some clones in this sample may be carry-over from other donors' samples. The sequenced sample consisted of FFPE normal lung tissue adjacent to the tumor. The CDR3 nucleotides are TGTGCCAGCGGGACGGTCGCACGGGAGACCCAGTACTTC. This translates into CASGTVARETQYF.